The 22 T cell receptor beta chains below were found in one sample sequenced in a study of OX40 agonist ivuxolimab in advanced cancers. TCRdb's table, derived via immunoSEQ multiplex PCR, lists solely in-frame clones and lacks some. The sample carries some 38,000 clones, roughly nine tenths recorded once. Here the sequenced sample was CD4+ or CD8+ T cells sorted from blood, taken in a trial of the OX40 agonist ivuxolimab. These receptors all stem from an adult with an advanced solid tumor such as melanoma, head and neck, liver or kidney cancer.

This rearrangement joins TRBV5-6 to TRBJ2-3; 9 bases match TRBD2. The CDR3 is made up of 16 amino acids. With 2 bases clipped from V and 1 base from J, the junction kept 5 bases outside the gene matches. The germline V gene encodes CDR1 SGHDT and CDR2 YYEEEE. CDR3 region: CASSLGGGEGTDTQYF. The CDR3 DNA follows: TGTGCCAGCAGCTTAGGCGGGGGGGAGGGCACAGATACGCAGTATTTT.

The chain recombines TRBV11-2 with TRBJ2-3; 10 nucleotides align to TRBD2. CDR3 length: 17 amino acids. The J segment lost 4 bases and the V segment lost 5 bases, leaving 12 bases of the junction unmatched. Germline V gene data show CDR1 as SGHAT and CDR2 as FQNNGV. The chain's CDR3 is CASSPLKRGGGADTQYF. CDR3 bases: TGTGCCAGCAGCCCCCTAAAGCGGGGGGGCGGCGCAGATACGCAGTATTTT.

This chain connects TRBV4-1 to TRBJ2-7; D is uncertain. In germline, CDR1 is MGHRA, CDR2 YSYEKL. V lost 1 base and J 0 bases, leaving 10 bases between the germline ends. The CDR3 loop spans 15 amino acids. CDR3 sequence (DNA): TGCGCCAGCAGCCAAGGTTCGGGCAGCTCCTACGAGCAGTACTTC. This encodes CASSQGSGSSYEQYF.

The V and J genes are TRBV30 and TRBJ2-3; 7 bases map to TRBD2. The ends lost 2 bases at V and 3 bases at J; junction bases unmatched: 2. The CDR3 has 13 amino acids. Germline loops: CDR1 GTSNPN, CDR2 SVGIG (reference sequence). The CDR3 nucleotides are TGTGCCTGGAGTCGACTAGCTACAGATACGCAGTATTTT. This codes for CAWSRLATDTQYF.

This clone occurred once. The chain recombines TRBV6-5 with TRBJ2-1; D is uncertain. CDR1 and CDR2 from the germline V gene are MNHEY and SVGAGI. Deletions cut 6 bases from V and 3 bases from J, with 9 bases between. The CDR3 runs to 13 residues. The DNA for the CDR3 is TGTGCCAGCAGGCTCAGCTTCTACAATGAGCAGTTCTTC. It codes for CASRLSFYNEQFF.

The chain joins TRBV11-2 to TRBJ2-5; a possible D gene is TRBD1 (6 bases). The CDR3 is made up of 15 amino acids. From germline, CDR1 is SGHAT and CDR2 FQNNGV. V was cut by 2 bases and J by 5 bases, with 15 bases left in between. The CDR3 region is CASSLFAGARETQYF. In DNA, the CDR3 is TGTGCCAGCAGCTTATTTGCAGGGGCTCGGGAGACCCAGTACTTC.

This chain joins TRBV5-1 and TRBJ1-2, with 7 bases that match TRBD1. The CDR3 covers 17 residues. CDR1 and CDR2 (germline): SGHRS, YFSETQ. V gave up 5 bases and J gave up 3 bases; unmatched junction bases: 16. CDR3 loop: CASSRGDSGSYYYGYTF. CDR3 in DNA: TGCGCCAGCAGTCGAGGGGACAGCGGTTCCTATTACTATGGCTACACCTTC.

The chain couples TRBV27 to TRBJ2-1; D is unclear. The germline CDR1 and CDR2 sequences are MNHEY and SMNVEV (reference sequence). The CDR3 covers 17 residues. Trimming pared 0 bases from V and 4 bases from J, leaving 16 bases between. The CDR3 loop reads CASSLSIVHLEYNEQFF. The CDR3 bases are TGTGCCAGCAGTTTATCGATCGTCCACCTAGAATACAATGAGCAGTTCTTC.

V usage is TRBV14 and J usage is TRBJ2-7; D gene ambiguous. Germline V gene data show CDR1 as SGHDN and CDR2 as FVKESK. The CDR3 is 12 amino acids. V lost 2 bases and J lost 2, with 4 bases in between. CDR3 DNA sequence: TGTGCCAGCAGCCAAATGGCCTACGAGCAGTACTTC. Translating gives CASSQMAYEQYF.

The chain joins TRBV29-1 to TRBJ2-7, with no clear D. The CDR3 length is 15 residues. V was cut by 0 bases and J by 6 bases, with 18 bases left in between. Per the germline V gene, CDR1 is SQVTM and CDR2 is ANQGSEA. CDR3 in amino acids: CSVEDQSTLGPEQYF. In nucleotides, the CDR3 is TGCAGCGTTGAAGATCAGTCCACGCTAGGACCCGAGCAGTACTTC.

This chain links TRBV4-1 with TRBJ2-3; no clear D. Germline V gives CDR1 MGHRA, CDR2 YSYEKL. V was shortened by 7 bases and J by 5 bases, with 13 bases between the two germline ends. CDR3 length: 13 residues. The CDR3 DNA sequence: TGCGCCAGCACAACCGCCCCGGGAGATACGCAGTATTTT. Its translation: CASTTAPGDTQYF.

This clone was counted a single time. The V call is TRBV27, the J call TRBJ2-3; no reliable D call. The CDR3 spans 12 residues. The V and J ends lost 6 bases and 6 bases respectively, with 10 bases between them. Germline lookup yields CDR1 MNHEY and CDR2 SMNVEV (reference sequence). DNA for the CDR3: TGTGCCAGCAGCCCAGCTTCCGATACGCAGTATTTT. Translation: CASSPASDTQYF.

The rearrangement uses TRBV4-1 and TRBJ1-1; D possibly corresponds to TRBD1 (5 bases). Trimming left V 4 bases short and J 5 bases short, with 17 bases between. This CDR3 has 15 amino acids. The germline V gene has CDR1 MGHRA and CDR2 YSYEKL. Written as DNA, the CDR3 is TGCGCCAGCAGCCTTAATCCCCGGGGGTGGACTGAAGCTTTCTTT. Amino acids: CASSLNPRGWTEAFF.

A few counts support this clone. This sequence joins TRBV6-5 and TRBJ1-1, with D uncertain. Trimming took 0 bases from V and 3 from J, leaving 5 bases between them. This CDR3 contains 13 residues. The germline V gene has CDR1 MNHEY and CDR2 SVGAGI. CDR3 sequence: CASSYSTYTEAFF. As DNA, the CDR3 is TGTGCCAGCAGTTACTCCACTTACACTGAAGCTTTCTTT.

The CDR3 region has the DNA TGTGCCAGCAGCCCGGGGGGGGGCCCAGATACGCAGTATTTT. Translation: CASSPGGGPDTQYF. This chain connects TRBV7-9 to TRBJ2-3, with TRBD2 matching over 8 bases. This CDR3 is built from 14 residues. The junction had 5 bases not matched to a gene; V was cut back by 5 bases and J by 4 bases. Germline-derived CDR1 and CDR2 are SEHNR and FQNEAQ (reference sequence).

J is TRBJ2-1 and V is TRBV7-2; a weak D match, TRBD2 (7 bases). Germline values: CDR1 SGHTA, CDR2 FQGNSA. Trimming shortened V by 5 bases and J by 1 base, and 15 bases separated the two germline ends. The CDR3 spans 16 residues. CDR3: CASSPWGGPSYNEQFF. The CDR3 DNA reads as TGTGCCAGCAGCCCCTGGGGGGGCCCTTCCTACAATGAGCAGTTCTTC.

This clone was seen a handful of times. This chain links TRBV5-4 with TRBJ1-1; 8 nucleotides match TRBD1. Germline values: CDR1 SGHNT, CDR2 YYREEE (reference sequence). With V trimmed by 3 bases and J by 0 bases, 7 bases remained unmatched. The CDR3 totals 16 residues. In DNA form, the CDR3 reads TGTGCCAGCAGCTATACCGGGACAGGAGTGAACACTGAAGCTTTCTTT. Translated: CASSYTGTGVNTEAFF.

The V gene is TRBV4-1, the J gene TRBJ2-3; 9 nucleotides agree with TRBD1. The germline gives CDR1 MGHRA, CDR2 YSYEKL. V dropped 3 bases and J dropped 2; count of bases not matched to a gene: 3. This CDR3 region has 15 residues. CDR3 nucleotide sequence: TGCGCCAGCAGCCATGGGACAGGGCCCACAGATACGCAGTATTTT. Translation gives CASSHGTGPTDTQYF.

This clone was detected once. CDR3 in amino acids: CASTGCNRSYEQYF. The DNA of the CDR3 is TGCGCCAGCACTGGGTGTAATCGTTCCTACGAGCAGTACTTC. The chain uses TRBV10-1 and TRBJ2-7, with D unclear. The CDR3 runs 14 residues. Deletions cut 7 bases from V and 1 base from J, with 14 bases between. Germline CDR1 WNHNN, CDR2 SYGVQD (reference sequence).

The chain carries TRBV9 and TRBJ2-7; 8 positions agree with TRBD2. Germline-derived CDR1 and CDR2 are SGDLS and YYNGEE. The CDR3 loop spans 15 amino acids. The V segment lost 4 bases and the J segment 2 bases; nucleotides outside the gene matches: 8. Here the CDR3 DNA reads TGTGCCAGCAGCCCTCGTCCGGGACTAGCCTACGAGCAGTACTTC. This sequence encodes CASSPRPGLAYEQYF.

This clone was seen just once. This sequence joins TRBV10-1 and TRBJ2-1, with TRBD1 matching 9 bases. Losses at the gene ends were 4 bases for V and 0 bases for J; bases not matched to a gene: 7. Looked up from germline, CDR1 is WNHNN and CDR2 is SYGVQD (reference sequence). CDR3 length: 17 amino acids. The CDR3 DNA follows: TGCGCCAGCAGTGGAGGACAGGGGACGATCTCCTACAATGAGCAGTTCTTC. Encoded protein: CASSGGQGTISYNEQFF.

This clone has only one observation. The V gene is TRBV6-6, the J gene TRBJ1-5, with D possibly TRBD1 on 5 matching bases. Germline V lookup: CDR1 MNHNY, CDR2 SVGAGI (reference sequence). This CDR3 has 14 residues. The V gene lost 2 bases and the J gene lost 6 bases, with 11 bases spanning the gap. CDR3 nucleotides: TGTGCCAGCAGTTACGAAGGGGCGGGTCAGCCCCAGCATTTT. This sequence encodes CASSYEGAGQPQHF.